This entry concerns a single T cell receptor beta chain. There are 14 residues in the CDR3. The germline gives CDR1 MNHEY, CDR2 SVGAGI. Germline trimming cut 6 bases from V and 4 bases from J; bases unmatched to any gene: 8. Libraries were prepared by immunoSEQ multiplex PCR; TCRdb keeps only in-frame clonotypes and omits some of them. The data contain 50,000 to 70,000 clones, 93% of them seen just once; the ten biggest clones take up about 4%. This record belongs to a study of technical replicates of blood from a few donors. The genes are TRBV6-5 and TRBJ1-1; 7 bases are shared with TRBD1. Sequences were obtained from PBMCs. This clonotype originated in a human donor in good health. Some clones in this sample may be carry-over from other donors' samples. As DNA, the CDR3 is TGTGCCAGCAGCTATCTAGGGGACAGCACTGAAGCTTTCTTT. Translation gives CASSYLGDSTEAFF.